Shown below are 14 T cell receptor beta chains from a single sample sequenced in a study of technical replicates of blood from a few donors. The repertoire was sequenced with immunoSEQ multiplex PCR; TCRdb's copy has only in-frame clones and lacks some. The sample holds 84,000 or so clones, roughly 94% seen once. The sample was T cells isolated from PBMCs. The receptors shown here come from a human donor in good health.

This sequence joins TRBV5-1 and TRBJ1-2, with 8 nucleotides matching TRBD1. Germline V gene sequence: CDR1 SGHRS, CDR2 YFSETQ. CDR3 size: 15 residues. V shed 0 bases and J 7 bases; nucleotides not matched to a gene: 8. CDR3 residues: CASSLGQGAVSGYTF. The CDR3 region has the DNA TGCGCCAGCAGCTTGGGCCAGGGGGCGGTCTCTGGCTACACCTTC. The full variable domain, with the rest looked up from reference TRBV5-1 and TRBJ1-2, is KAGVTQTPRYLIKTRGQQVTLSCSPISGHRSVSWYQQTPGQGLQFLFEYFSETQRNKGNFPGRFSGRQFSNSRSEMNVSTLELGDSALYLCASSLGQGAVSGYTFGSGTRLTVV.

This chain links TRBV18 with TRBJ1-2, with 9 bases identical to TRBD1. The CDR3 contains 14 residues. Unmatched junction bases numbered 7, after V lost 6 bases and J lost 5 bases. The germline V gene encodes CDR1 KGHSH and CDR2 LQKENI. The CDR3, as DNA: TGTGCCAGCTCCTCTGCGGGACAGGGTTATGGCTACACCTTC. Translation gives CASSSAGQGYGYTF.

This clone was recorded a few times. The chain is built from TRBV27 and TRBJ1-1; a possible D gene is TRBD1 (6 bases). Germline V gene lookup returns CDR1 MNHEY and CDR2 SMNVEV (reference sequence). Trimming stripped 5 bases from V and 4 bases from J, with 11 bases between. The CDR3 totals 13 residues. The CDR3, as DNA: TGTGCCAGCAGTACCACAGGGTCCACTGAAGCTTTCTTT. Translated: CASSTTGSTEAFF.

The chain is built from TRBV30 and TRBJ1-1; 7 positions match TRBD1. The CDR3 is 17 residues long. V lost 5 bases and J lost 0; bases outside the gene matches: 15. CDR1 is GTSNPN and CDR2 is SVGIG in the germline V gene (reference sequence). The CDR3 DNA follows: TGTGCCTGGGGTCTCGGGACAGTGATTGGGGTGAACACTGAAGCTTTCTTT. Translated: CAWGLGTVIGVNTEAFF.

The CDR3 loop reads CASSLPEDQGYGYTF. DNA of the CDR3: TGTGCCAGCAGCTTGCCCGAGGACCAGGGTTATGGCTACACCTTC. J is TRBJ1-2 and V is TRBV5-6, with D tentatively TRBD1 (5 bases). CDR1 and CDR2 from the germline V gene are SGHDT and YYEEEE. Between the trimmed V and J ends, which lost 1 base and 5 bases, there was a span of 15 bases. This CDR3 is 15 amino acids long.

The chain uses TRBV6-4 and TRBJ2-3; no firm D call. Trimming took 3 bases from V and 2 from J, leaving 12 bases between them. The germline V gene has CDR1 MRHNA and CDR2 SNTAGT. The CDR3 is made up of 15 amino acids. The CDR3 reads CASSDGNTFTDTQYF. CDR3 coding DNA: TGTGCCAGCAGTGATGGTAACACCTTCACAGATACGCAGTATTTT.

The V and J genes are TRBV18 and TRBJ2-3; weak D call: TRBD2 (6 bases). This CDR3 is 13 amino acids long. V lost 8 bases to trimming and J lost 1 base, with 10 bases between them. Germline CDR1 reads KGHSH; CDR2 reads LQKENI. The CDR3 DNA reads as TGTGCCAGCACCCCGGGGGGCACAGATACGCAGTATTTT. It specifies CASTPGGTDTQYF.

V gene TRBV11-3 combines with J gene TRBJ1-2; D perhaps matches TRBD1 (5 bases). Germline loops: CDR1 SGHNT, CDR2 YENEEA. The CDR3 has 14 residues. Trimming took 5 bases from V and 0 from J, leaving 10 bases between them. The CDR3 loop reads CASSPMTANYGYTF. CDR3 nucleotides: TGTGCCAGCAGCCCCATGACAGCTAACTATGGCTACACCTTC.

The V call is TRBV5-6, the J call TRBJ2-3, with 9 bases fitting TRBD2. Germline loops: CDR1 SGHDT, CDR2 YYEEEE. V shed 9 bases, J shed 4 bases, and the junction held 9 bases outside the gene matches. The CDR3 runs to 14 residues. The CDR3 sequence: CAIQTSGWADTQYF. CDR3 sequence (DNA): TGTGCCATCCAAACTAGCGGGTGGGCAGATACGCAGTATTTT.

This chain uses TRBV6-4 with TRBJ2-5, with D possibly matching TRBD1 (5 bases). Germline-derived CDR1 and CDR2 are MRHNA and SNTAGT. The CDR3 sequence is 14 residues long. V was cut by 6 bases and J by 5 bases, with 16 bases left in between. CDR3 sequence: CASSLTFGAETQYF. In DNA, the CDR3 is TGTGCCAGCAGCTTGACGTTTGGGGCGGAGACCCAGTACTTC.

The chain recombines TRBV5-8 with TRBJ2-1, with TRBD2 matching over 12 bases. The CDR3 totals 15 residues. Trimming cost V 0 bases and J 12 bases; bases outside gene matches: 7. Germline loops: CDR1 SGHTS, CDR2 YDEGEE. CDR3 sequence (DNA): TGTGCCAGCAGCTTGGCGCTAGCGGGAGGGGTCGGGCAGTTCTTC. Protein product: CASSLALAGGVGQFF.

V gene TRBV6-5 combines with J gene TRBJ2-7; 9 positions match TRBD1. The CDR3 runs to 15 residues. CDR1 is MNHEY, CDR2 SVGAGI, per germline. Germline trimming cut 6 bases from V and 7 bases from J; bases unmatched to any gene: 13. The CDR3 DNA follows: TGTGCCAGCAGACACACCGGGACAGGGCTAAGAGAGCAGTACTTC. Protein product: CASRHTGTGLREQYF.

This chain joins TRBV30 and TRBJ2-3; 8 positions match TRBD2. Unmatched junction bases numbered 11, after V lost 3 bases and J lost 0 bases. The CDR3 runs to 17 residues. Germline values: CDR1 GTSNPN, CDR2 SVGIG (reference sequence). CDR3 residues: CAWSGLSLAGSTDTQYF. CDR3 DNA: TGTGCCTGGAGCGGCCTGAGTCTAGCGGGTAGCACAGATACGCAGTATTTT.

The chain uses TRBV10-1 and TRBJ2-1, with 12 positions matching TRBD2. The V and J ends lost 2 bases and 6 bases, in that order; junction bases with no gene match: 5. Germline V CDR1 and CDR2: WNHNN, SYGVQD (reference sequence). The CDR3 totals 16 residues. CDR3 protein: CASSEATSGSVNEQFF. The CDR3 coding sequence is TGCGCCAGCAGTGAGGCGACTAGCGGGAGCGTCAATGAGCAGTTCTTC.